This T cell receptor (beta chain) comes out of a study of T cell responses to AZD1222 COVID-19 vaccine. Measured with immunoSEQ multiplex PCR; TCRdb has only the in-frame clones, and not every one. The repertoire holds around 60,000 clones, just over 90% seen once, with approximately 6% in the top ten. As to this clone: Its matching antigen is unknown.

The V end lost 4 bases, the J end lost 3 bases, and 9 bases lay between the germline ends. The germline V gene has CDR1 GTSNPN and CDR2 SVGIG (reference sequence). This CDR3 region has 12 residues. General study points: Among those given AZD1222, only six were seropositive at baseline. Most donors were white British and more were female, and clonal diversity was possibly underestimated. After the peak T cell response, and only then, were repertoires sampled.

The sequence derives from an adult who received the MenACWY meningococcal vaccine as a control. The chain couples TRBV30 to TRBJ1-2, with D unclear. This specimen consisted of peripheral blood, obtained 28 days after the second dose of the MenACWY control vaccine. The CDR3 nucleotides read TGTGCCTGGATAGGAGCAGACTATGGCTACACCTTC. It yields the protein CAWIGADYGYTF.